The 11 T cell receptor beta chains listed next were all sequenced from one sample in a study of blood T cells in healthy people across ages. Alongside a J-beta primer mix, a sample-barcoded 5' primer served in a second PCR lasting roughly 7 to 11 cycles. One entry per CDR3 protein, called by TCRdb with MiXCR from the 5' RACE reads. The table records under 850,000 distinct CDR3 sequences, roughly 34% of them present only once. Sequenced sample: blood. The receptors were sampled from a man between 18 and 35 years old in good health.

The V gene is TRBV6-2 or TRBV6-3, the J gene TRBJ1-2, with TRBD1 matching over 9 bases. The V and J ends lost 10 bases and 4 bases, in that order; junction bases with no gene match: 7. CDR3 length: 13 amino acids. Germline V gives CDR1 MNHEY, CDR2 SVGEGT. Written as DNA, the CDR3 is TGTGCCATCGGGACAGGGTCCTTCTATGGCTACACCTTC. This translates into CAIGTGSFYGYTF.

This sequence joins TRBV28 and TRBJ1-2, with 7 bases lining up with TRBD1. There are 12 residues in the CDR3. The V gene's germline CDR1 is MDHEN and CDR2 SYDVKM. J lost 8 bases, V lost 7 bases, and 7 bases had no gene match. This CDR3 reads CASTLTGSGYTF. The CDR3 DNA reads TGTGCCAGCACCTTGACAGGGTCGGGCTACACCTTC.

This clonotype was seen once. At one boundary the junction diverges from the germline segment, which might be a read error. The chain combines TRBV6-5 with TRBJ2-5, with D unclear. The germline gives CDR1 MNHEY, CDR2 SVGAGI. This CDR3 comprises 13 residues. CDR3 nucleotide sequence: TGTGCCAGCCGTTACTCGATCCTAGAGACCCAGTACTTC. Amino acids: CASRYSILETQYF.

V and J are TRBV4-2 and TRBJ2-7; 10 nucleotides align to TRBD1. The CDR3 spans 14 residues. The V segment lost 1 base and the J segment 6 bases; nucleotides outside the gene matches: 3. The germline CDR1 and CDR2 sequences are LGHNA and YNFKEQ. The CDR3 region has the DNA TGTGCCAGCAGCCAAGGGACAGGGGGATTCGAGCAGTACTTC. It specifies CASSQGTGGFEQYF.

V is TRBV12-3 or TRBV12-4 and J is TRBJ2-2, with D possibly TRBD1 on 6 matching bases. V was shortened by 5 bases and J by 5 bases, with 15 bases between the two germline ends. The CDR3 extends over 15 amino acids. CDR3 sequence reads: CASSINLQGTGELFF. The CDR3, as DNA: TGTGCCAGCAGTATCAACCTGCAGGGGACCGGGGAGCTGTTTTTT.

The rearrangement joins TRBV29-1 to TRBJ2-1; 8 bases fit TRBD2. Trimming at V came to 0 bases and at J to 12 bases, leaving 7 bases not matched to a gene. Looked up from germline, CDR1 is SQVTM and CDR2 is ANQGSEA. CDR3 size: 13 residues. CDR3 nucleotide sequence: TGCAGCGTTGAAGATCGGACTAGCAGTGGGCAGTTCTTC. Its protein is CSVEDRTSSGQFF.

This chain links TRBV3-1 with TRBJ1-6, with unresolved D. Germline-derived CDR1 and CDR2 are LGHDT and YNNKEL (reference sequence). The germline V and J ends were trimmed by 4 bases and 9 bases, with 13 bases remaining between them. CDR3 length: 14 amino acids. The chain's CDR3 is CASSPRTFGSPLHF. The DNA for the CDR3 is TGTGCCAGCAGCCCCCGGACGTTTGGTTCACCCCTCCACTTT.

There are many counts of this clonotype. The chain combines TRBV25-1 with TRBJ1-1, with D possibly TRBD1 on 5 matching bases. CDR1 and CDR2 (germline): MGHDK, SYGVNS. The V gene lost 6 bases and the J gene lost 5 bases, with 10 bases spanning the gap. The CDR3 runs 12 residues. The CDR3 spells CASRRGGTEAFF. The CDR3 DNA sequence: TGTGCCAGCAGGCGGGGGGGGACTGAAGCTTTCTTT.

This clonotype was picked up many times. This chain uses TRBV29-1 with TRBJ2-5; D is uncertain. The CDR3 has 15 residues. CDR1 and CDR2 (germline): SQVTM, ANQGSEA. Trimming stripped 3 bases from V and 1 base from J, with 15 bases between. CDR3 protein: CSVDRANLLQETQYF. Here the CDR3 DNA reads TGCAGCGTTGACCGGGCCAACCTCCTCCAAGAGACCCAGTACTTC.

The CDR3 reads CASRLRLQNTEAFF. DNA of the CDR3: TGCGCCAGCAGGCTCCGGCTTCAGAACACTGAAGCTTTCTTT. The chain employs TRBV5-1 and TRBJ1-1; D is uncertain. The CDR3 runs 14 residues. V was cut by 5 bases and J by 1 base, with 12 bases left in between. Germline CDR1 reads SGHRS; CDR2 reads YFSETQ. The whole variable domain, filled in from reference TRBV5-1 and TRBJ1-1, reads KAGVTQTPRYLIKTRGQQVTLSCSPISGHRSVSWYQQTPGQGLQFLFEYFSETQRNKGNFPGRFSGRQFSNSRSEMNVSTLELGDSALYLCASRLRLQNTEAFFGQGTRLTVV.

The chain has TRBV5-1 and TRBJ1-2; 8 nucleotides agree with TRBD1. J lost 1 base, V lost 4 bases, and 6 bases had no gene match. The V gene's germline CDR1 is SGHRS and CDR2 YFSETQ. The CDR3 has 15 amino acids. The CDR3: CASSPDRGDNYGYTF. CDR3 nucleotide sequence: TGCGCCAGCAGCCCTGACAGGGGCGATAACTATGGCTACACCTTC.